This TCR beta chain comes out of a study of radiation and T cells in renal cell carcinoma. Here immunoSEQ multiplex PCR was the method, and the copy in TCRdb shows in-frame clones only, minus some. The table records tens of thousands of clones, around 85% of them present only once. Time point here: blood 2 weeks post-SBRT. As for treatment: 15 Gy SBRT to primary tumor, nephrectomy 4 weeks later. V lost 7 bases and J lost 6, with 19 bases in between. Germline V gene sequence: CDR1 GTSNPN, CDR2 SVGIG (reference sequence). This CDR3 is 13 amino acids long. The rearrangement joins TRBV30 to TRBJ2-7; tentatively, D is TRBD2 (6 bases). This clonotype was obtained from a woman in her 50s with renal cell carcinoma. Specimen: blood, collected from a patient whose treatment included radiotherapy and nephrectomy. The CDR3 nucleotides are TGTGCCTCCGTAGGACCGGGGGTTGGCGAGCAGTACTTC. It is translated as CASVGPGVGEQYF.